This T cell receptor (beta chain) was sequenced in a study of T-cell memory formation after mild COVID-19. The CDR3 runs 16 residues. Unmatched junction bases numbered 8, after V lost 5 bases and J lost 9 bases. Germline loops: CDR1 SGHTA, CDR2 FQGTGA. Using its own MiXCR run on the 5' RACE reads, TCRdb lists one record per CDR3 protein. The sample yields about 170,000 distinct CDR3 sequences, around 13% seen once. In its sample, this clonotype was seen once. The TCR originated in a man younger than 35 who had mild COVID-19 (a few samples of this study predate the infection). Cell type and time point are not known. The sample consisted of PBMCs or a T cell subset sorted from them (not recorded which). The chain combines TRBV7-3 with TRBJ2-1; TRBD2 aligns across 15 bases. The CDR3: CASSPRTSGGAGEQFF. The CDR3 DNA reads as TGTGCCAGCAGCCCCAGGACTAGCGGGGGGGCGGGTGAGCAGTTCTTC.